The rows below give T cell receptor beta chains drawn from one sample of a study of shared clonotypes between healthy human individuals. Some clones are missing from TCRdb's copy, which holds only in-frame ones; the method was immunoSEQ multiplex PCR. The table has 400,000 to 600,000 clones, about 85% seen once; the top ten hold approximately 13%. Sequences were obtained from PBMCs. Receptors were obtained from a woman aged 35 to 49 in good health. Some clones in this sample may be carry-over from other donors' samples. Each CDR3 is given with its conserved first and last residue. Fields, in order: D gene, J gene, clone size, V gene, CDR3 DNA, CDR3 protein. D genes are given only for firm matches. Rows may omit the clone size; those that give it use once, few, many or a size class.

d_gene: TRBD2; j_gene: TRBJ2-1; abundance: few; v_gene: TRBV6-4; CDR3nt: TGTGCCAGCACCCCGGAGAGCGGGAGGACCTACAATGAGCAGTTCTTC; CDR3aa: CASTPESGRTYNEQFF
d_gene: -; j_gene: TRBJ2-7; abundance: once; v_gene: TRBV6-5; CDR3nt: TGTGCCAGCAGTACTTCCCCTCTAGCCGGAGACGAGCAGTACTTC; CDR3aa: CASSTSPLAGDEQYF
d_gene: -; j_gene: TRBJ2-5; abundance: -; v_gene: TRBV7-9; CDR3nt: TGTGCCAGCAGCTTAGATGGTGAGACCCAGTACTTC; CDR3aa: CASSLDGETQYF
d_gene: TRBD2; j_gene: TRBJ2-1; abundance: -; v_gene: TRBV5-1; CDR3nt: TGCGCCAGCAGCAGACAAGCTAGCGGGTCATCCTACAATGAGCAGTTCTTC; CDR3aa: CASSRQASGSSYNEQFF
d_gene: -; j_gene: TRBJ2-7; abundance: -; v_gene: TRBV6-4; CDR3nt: TGTGCCAGCACCCGAGGGGGTCTAGCGGACTCCTACGAGCAGTACTTC; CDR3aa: CASTRGGLADSYEQYF
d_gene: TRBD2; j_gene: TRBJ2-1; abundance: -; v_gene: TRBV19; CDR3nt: TGTGCCAGTAGTATACGACACGGGGCTAGCGGGCTCTACAATGAGCAGTTCTTC; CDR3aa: CASSIRHGASGLYNEQFF
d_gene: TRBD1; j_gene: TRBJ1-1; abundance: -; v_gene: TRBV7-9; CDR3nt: TGTGCCAGCAGCTTAACCCGGGACAGGGGCACTGAAGCTTTCTTT; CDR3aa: CASSLTRDRGTEAFF
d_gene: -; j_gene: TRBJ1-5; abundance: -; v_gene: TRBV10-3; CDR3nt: TGTGCCATCAGTGAGTCGCACAGGGATCAGCCCCAGCATTTT; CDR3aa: CAISESHRDQPQHF
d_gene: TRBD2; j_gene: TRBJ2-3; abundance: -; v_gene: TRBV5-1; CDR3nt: TGCGCCAGCAGCTCGGCGGGTAGCGGGAGCGCAGATACGCAGTATTTT; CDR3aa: CASSSAGSGSADTQYF
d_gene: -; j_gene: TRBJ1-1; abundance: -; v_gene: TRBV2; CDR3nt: TGTGCCAGCAAATGGGGAGGGGGGAGGAACACTGAAGCTTTCTTT; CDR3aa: CASKWGGGRNTEAFF
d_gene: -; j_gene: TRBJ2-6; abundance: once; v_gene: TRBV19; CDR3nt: TGTGCCAGTAGTATTACGGGGTGGGACGTCCTGACTTTC; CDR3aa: CASSITGWDVLTF
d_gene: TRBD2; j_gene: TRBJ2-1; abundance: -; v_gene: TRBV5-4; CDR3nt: TGTGCCAGCAGCTCCAGCGGGAGTTCCTACAATGAGCAGTTCTTC; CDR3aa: CASSSSGSSYNEQFF
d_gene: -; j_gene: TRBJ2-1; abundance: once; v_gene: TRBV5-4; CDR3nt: TGTGCCAGCAGCTTGACGCAATACCAAAATGAGCAGTTCTTC; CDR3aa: CASSLTQYQNEQFF
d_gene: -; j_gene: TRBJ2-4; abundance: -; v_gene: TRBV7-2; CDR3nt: TGTGCCAGCAGCTTTACGGAGAACCTAGCCAAAAACATTCAGTACTTC; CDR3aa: CASSFTENLAKNIQYF
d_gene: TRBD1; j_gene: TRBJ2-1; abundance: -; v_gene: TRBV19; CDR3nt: TGTGCCAGTAGCGAGAACAGAGCCGGGACAGAGTTCTTC; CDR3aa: CASSENRAGTEFF
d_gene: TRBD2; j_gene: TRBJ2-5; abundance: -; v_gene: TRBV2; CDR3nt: TGTGCCAGCAGGGGGACTAGCGGGATCCCGCCGACCCAGTACTTC; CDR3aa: CASRGTSGIPPTQYF
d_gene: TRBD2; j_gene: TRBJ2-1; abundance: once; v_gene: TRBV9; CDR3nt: TGTGCCAGCAGCAGAAAGACTAGCGGGGAAACCGGGCAGCAGTTCTTC; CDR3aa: CASSRKTSGETGQQFF
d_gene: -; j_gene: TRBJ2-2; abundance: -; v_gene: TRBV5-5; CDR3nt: TGTGCCAGCAGCGTATCAGGGTTACGGACCGGGGAGCTGTTTTTT; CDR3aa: CASSVSGLRTGELFF
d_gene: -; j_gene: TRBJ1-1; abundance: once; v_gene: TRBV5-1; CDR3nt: TGCGCCAGCAGCTTGAATGTGGCCACTGAAGCTTTCTTT; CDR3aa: CASSLNVATEAFF
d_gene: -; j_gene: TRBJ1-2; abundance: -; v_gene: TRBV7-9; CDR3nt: TGTGCCAGCAACCTCCAGGGGAACTATGGCTACACCTTC; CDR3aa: CASNLQGNYGYTF
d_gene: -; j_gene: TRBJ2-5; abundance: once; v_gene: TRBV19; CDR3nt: TGTGCCAGTAGTATAGGGGGGTCCCAAGAGACCCAGTACTTC; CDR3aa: CASSIGGSQETQYF
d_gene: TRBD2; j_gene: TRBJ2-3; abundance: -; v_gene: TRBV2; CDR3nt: TGTGCCAGCAGCGGACTAGCGGGGGGAGGCACAGATACGCAGTATTTT; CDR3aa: CASSGLAGGGTDTQYF
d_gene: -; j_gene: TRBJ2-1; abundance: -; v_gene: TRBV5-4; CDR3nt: TGTGCCAGCAACCGAGGTGGGGACAACTACAATGAGCAGTTCTTC; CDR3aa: CASNRGGDNYNEQFF
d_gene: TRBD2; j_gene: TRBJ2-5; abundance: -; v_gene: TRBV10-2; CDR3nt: TGCGCCAGCACTAGCGGGAGGGCCACGCCGTGGGAGACCCAGTACTTC; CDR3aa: CASTSGRATPWETQYF
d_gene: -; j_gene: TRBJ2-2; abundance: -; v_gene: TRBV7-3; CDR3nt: TGTGCCAGCAGCTTAATGGGGGCAACAACCGGGGAGCTGTTTTTT; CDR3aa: CASSLMGATTGELFF
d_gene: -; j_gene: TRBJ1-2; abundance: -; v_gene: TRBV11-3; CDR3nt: TGTGCCAGCAGCTTGGACAGTTATGGCTACACCTTC; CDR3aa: CASSLDSYGYTF